This T cell receptor beta chain appears in the sequencing data of a study of T cells in Graves' hyperthyroidism and ophthalmopathy. At the level of the study: Prior to any treatment, at the point of initial diagnosis, peripheral blood was collected.

Per germline, CDR1 ENHRY and CDR2 SYGVKD. CDR3 size: 15 residues. Trimming shortened V by 2 bases and J by 3 bases, and 10 bases separated the two germline ends. Lactation, pregnancy, other autoimmune disease or uncontrolled infection led to exclusion of patients. Clinical symptoms, serum thyroxine and TRAb, thyroid ultrasound and orbital computed tomography together formed the diagnostic basis. Researchers amplified the TCR beta CDR3 regions from RNA transcripts. First-round RT-PCR with HTBI primers amplified the TCR CDR3 region. Via MiXCR, TCRdb re-called the multiplex PCR reads, giving one row per CDR3 protein. This table has hundreds of thousands of distinct CDR3 sequences, roughly a third appearing once. This clonotype was counted between two and nine times.

The TCR sequence derives from a woman aged 40 to 49 with Graves' hyperthyroidism. Sample: blood. V gene TRBV10-3 combines with J gene TRBJ2-2; TRBD1 is a possible D gene (5 bases). CDR3 in amino acids: CAISELLGDTGELFF. The CDR3, as DNA: TGTGCCATCAGTGAGCTCCTAGGGGACACCGGGGAGCTGTTTTTT.